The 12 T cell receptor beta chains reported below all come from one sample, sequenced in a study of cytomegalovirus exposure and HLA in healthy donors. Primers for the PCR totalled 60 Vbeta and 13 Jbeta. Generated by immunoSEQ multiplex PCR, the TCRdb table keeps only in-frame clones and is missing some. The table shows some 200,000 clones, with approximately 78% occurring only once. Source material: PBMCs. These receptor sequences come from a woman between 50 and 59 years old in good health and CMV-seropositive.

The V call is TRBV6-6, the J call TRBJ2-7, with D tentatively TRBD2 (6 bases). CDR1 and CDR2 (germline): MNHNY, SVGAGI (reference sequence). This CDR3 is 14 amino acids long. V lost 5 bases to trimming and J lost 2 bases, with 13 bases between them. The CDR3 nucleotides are TGTGCCAGCAGTCGCGAAGCGGGTCCCTACGAGCAGTACTTC. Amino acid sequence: CASSREAGPYEQYF.

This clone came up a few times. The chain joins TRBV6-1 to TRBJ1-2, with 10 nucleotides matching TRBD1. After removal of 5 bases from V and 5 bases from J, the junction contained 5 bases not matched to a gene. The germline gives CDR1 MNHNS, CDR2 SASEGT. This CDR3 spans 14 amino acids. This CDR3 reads CASSSGTGAYGYTF. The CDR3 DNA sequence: TGTGCCAGCAGTTCCGGGACAGGGGCTTATGGCTACACCTTC.

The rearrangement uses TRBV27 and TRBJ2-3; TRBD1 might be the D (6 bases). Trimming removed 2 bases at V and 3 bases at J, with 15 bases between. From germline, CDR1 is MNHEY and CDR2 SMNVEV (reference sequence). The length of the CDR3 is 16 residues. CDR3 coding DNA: TGTGCCAGCAGTTTAATGGGCAGGGGCGGTACAGATACGCAGTATTTT. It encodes CASSLMGRGGTDTQYF.

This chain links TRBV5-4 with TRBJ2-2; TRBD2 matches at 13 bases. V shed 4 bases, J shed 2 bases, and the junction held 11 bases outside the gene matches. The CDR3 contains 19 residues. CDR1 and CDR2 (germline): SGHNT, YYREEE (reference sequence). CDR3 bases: TGTGCCAGCAGCCTGGACACTAGCGGGGGGGCCGGAAACACCGGGGAGCTGTTTTTT. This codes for CASSLDTSGGAGNTGELFF. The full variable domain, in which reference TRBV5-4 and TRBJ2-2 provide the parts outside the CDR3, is ETGVTQSPTHLIKTRGQQVTLRCSSQSGHNTVSWYQQALGQGPQFIFQYYREEENGRGNFPPRFSGLQFPNYSSELNVNALELDDSALYLCASSLDTSGGAGNTGELFFGEGSRLTVL.

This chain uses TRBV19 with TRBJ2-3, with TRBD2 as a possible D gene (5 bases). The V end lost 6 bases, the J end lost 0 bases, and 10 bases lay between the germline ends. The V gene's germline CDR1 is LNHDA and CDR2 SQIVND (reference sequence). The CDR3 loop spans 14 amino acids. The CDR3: CASRTRGSTDTQYF. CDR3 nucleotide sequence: TGTGCCAGTAGAACTCGCGGGAGCACAGATACGCAGTATTTT.

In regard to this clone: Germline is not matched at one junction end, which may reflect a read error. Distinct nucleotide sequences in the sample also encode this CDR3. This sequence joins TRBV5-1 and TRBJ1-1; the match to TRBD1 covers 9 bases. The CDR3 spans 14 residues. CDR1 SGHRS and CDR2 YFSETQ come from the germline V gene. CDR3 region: CASSLEGQGTEAFF. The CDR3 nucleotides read TGCGCCAGCAGCTTGGAGGGACAGGGTACTGAAGCCTTCTTT.

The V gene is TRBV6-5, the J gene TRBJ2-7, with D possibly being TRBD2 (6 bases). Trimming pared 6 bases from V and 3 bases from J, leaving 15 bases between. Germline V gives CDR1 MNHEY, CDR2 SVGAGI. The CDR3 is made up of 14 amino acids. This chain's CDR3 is CASSRAVTSYEQYF. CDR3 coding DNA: TGTGCCAGCAGCCGAGCTGTGACTAGCTACGAGCAGTACTTC.

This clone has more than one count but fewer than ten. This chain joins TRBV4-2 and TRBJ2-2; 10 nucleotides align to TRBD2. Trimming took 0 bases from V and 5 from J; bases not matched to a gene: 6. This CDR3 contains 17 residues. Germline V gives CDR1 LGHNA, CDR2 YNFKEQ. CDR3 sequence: CASSQEVLAGRTGELFF. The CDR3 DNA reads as TGTGCCAGCAGCCAAGAGGTACTAGCGGGACGTACCGGGGAGCTGTTTTTT.

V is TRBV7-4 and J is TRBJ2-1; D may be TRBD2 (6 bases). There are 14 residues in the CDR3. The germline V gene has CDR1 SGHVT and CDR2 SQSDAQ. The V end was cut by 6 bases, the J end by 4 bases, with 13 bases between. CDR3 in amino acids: CASSPKRVYNEQFF. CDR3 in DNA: TGTGCCAGCAGTCCTAAGCGGGTTTACAATGAGCAGTTCTTC.

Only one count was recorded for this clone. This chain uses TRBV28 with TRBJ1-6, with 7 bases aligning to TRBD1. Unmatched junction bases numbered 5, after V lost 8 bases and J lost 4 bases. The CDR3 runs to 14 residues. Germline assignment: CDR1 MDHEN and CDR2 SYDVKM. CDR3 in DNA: TGTGCCAGCTTTCCGGGACAGTATAATTCACCCCTCCACTTT. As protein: CASFPGQYNSPLHF.

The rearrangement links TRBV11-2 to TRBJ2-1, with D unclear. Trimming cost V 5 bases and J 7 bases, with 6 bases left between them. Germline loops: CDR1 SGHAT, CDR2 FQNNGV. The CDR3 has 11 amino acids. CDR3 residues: CASSNINEQFF. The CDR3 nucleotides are TGTGCCAGCAGCAACATAAATGAGCAGTTCTTC.

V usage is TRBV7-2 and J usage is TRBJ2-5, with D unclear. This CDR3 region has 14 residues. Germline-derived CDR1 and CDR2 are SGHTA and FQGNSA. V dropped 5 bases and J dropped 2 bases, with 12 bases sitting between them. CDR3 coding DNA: TGTGCCAGCAGCCGACAACTGTTACAAGAGACCCAGTACTTC. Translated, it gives CASSRQLLQETQYF.